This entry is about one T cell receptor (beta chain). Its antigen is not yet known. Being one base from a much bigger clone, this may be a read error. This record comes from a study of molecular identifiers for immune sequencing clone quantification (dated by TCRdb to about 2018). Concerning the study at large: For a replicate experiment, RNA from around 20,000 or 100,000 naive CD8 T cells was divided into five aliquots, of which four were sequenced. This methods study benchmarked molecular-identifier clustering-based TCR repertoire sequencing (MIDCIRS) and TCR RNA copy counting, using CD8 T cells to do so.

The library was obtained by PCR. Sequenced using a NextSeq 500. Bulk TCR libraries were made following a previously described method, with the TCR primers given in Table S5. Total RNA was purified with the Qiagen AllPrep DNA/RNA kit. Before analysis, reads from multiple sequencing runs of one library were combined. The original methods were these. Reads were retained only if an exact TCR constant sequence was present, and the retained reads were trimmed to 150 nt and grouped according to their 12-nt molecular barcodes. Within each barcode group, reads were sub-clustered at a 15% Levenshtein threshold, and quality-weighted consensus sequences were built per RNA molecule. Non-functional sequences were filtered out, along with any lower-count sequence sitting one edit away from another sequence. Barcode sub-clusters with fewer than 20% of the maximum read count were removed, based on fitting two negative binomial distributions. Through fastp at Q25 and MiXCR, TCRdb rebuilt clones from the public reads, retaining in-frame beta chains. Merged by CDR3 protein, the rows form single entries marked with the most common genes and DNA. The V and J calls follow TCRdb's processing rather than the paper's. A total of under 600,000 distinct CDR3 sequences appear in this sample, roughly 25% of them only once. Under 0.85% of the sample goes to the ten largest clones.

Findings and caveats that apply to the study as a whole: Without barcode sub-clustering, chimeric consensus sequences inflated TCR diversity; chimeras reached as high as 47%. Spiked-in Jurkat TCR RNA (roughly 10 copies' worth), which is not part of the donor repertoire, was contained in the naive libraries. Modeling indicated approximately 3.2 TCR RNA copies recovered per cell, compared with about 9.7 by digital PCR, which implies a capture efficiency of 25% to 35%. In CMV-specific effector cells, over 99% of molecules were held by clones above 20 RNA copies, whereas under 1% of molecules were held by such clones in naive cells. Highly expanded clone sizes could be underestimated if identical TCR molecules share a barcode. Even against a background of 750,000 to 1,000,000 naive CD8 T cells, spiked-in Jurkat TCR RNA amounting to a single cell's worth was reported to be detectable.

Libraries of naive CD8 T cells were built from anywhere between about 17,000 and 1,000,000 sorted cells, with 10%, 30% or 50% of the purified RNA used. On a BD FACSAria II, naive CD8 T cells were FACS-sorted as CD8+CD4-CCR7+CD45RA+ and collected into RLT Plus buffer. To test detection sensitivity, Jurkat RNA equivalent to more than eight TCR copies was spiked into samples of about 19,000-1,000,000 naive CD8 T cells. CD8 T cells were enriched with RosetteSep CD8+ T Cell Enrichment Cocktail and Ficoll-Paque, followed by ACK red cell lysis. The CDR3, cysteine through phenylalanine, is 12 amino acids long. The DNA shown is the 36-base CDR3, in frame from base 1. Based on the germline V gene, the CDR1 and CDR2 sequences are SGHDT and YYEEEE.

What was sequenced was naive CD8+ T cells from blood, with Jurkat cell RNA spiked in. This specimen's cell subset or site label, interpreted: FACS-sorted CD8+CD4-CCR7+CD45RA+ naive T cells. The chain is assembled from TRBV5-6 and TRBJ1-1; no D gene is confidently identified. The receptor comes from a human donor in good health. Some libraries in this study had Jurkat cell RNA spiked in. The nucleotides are TGTGCCAGCAGAACGATGAACACTGAAGCTTCCTTT. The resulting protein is CASRTMNTEASF.